This TCR beta chain was observed in a study of Tregs in tolerant kidney transplant recipients. Details on this clone: As yet, its antigen is unknown. The sample contains more than one DNA sequence encoding this CDR3.

Study results and caveats: The most relevant donor-specific Treg TCRbeta repertoire apparently came from expansion with activated donor B cells. Biological reproducibility was not directly addressed, but technical replication error appeared minimal.

Clones were sequenced by immunoSEQ multiplex PCR, and TCRdb holds only the in-frame ones, with some missing. The sample lists about 240,000 clones; 80% to 85% were seen once. Germline trimming cut 3 bases from V and 5 bases from J; bases unmatched to any gene: 0. The CDR3 covers 13 residues. Germline V CDR1 and CDR2: KGHSH, LQKENI. This clonotype was obtained from a human donor in good health. Specimen: CD4+ T cells from blood. The chain couples TRBV18 to TRBJ2-5, with 10 bases matching TRBD1. In DNA form, the CDR3 reads TGTGCCAGCTCACCGGGACAGGGGGAGACCCAGTACTTC. Protein sequence: CASSPGQGETQYF.